Below, one T cell receptor beta chain is given with its context. The CDR3 length is 17 residues. Trimming stripped 4 bases from V and 0 bases from J, with 16 bases between. The germline V gene encodes CDR1 MDHEN and CDR2 SYDVKM. This sample was taken from a study of blood T cell repertoires in COVID-19. Study at large: Specimens from acute and convalescent COVID-19 originated in the United States, Italy and Spain.

Original processing notes: Quantification of nucleated cells was approximated via reference gene primer amplification. Measured with immunoSEQ multiplex PCR; TCRdb has only the in-frame clones, and not every one. That table is the source of V, J and clone size, and D and trimming were worked out from the DNA. The sample gives roughly 150,000 clones, approximately 86% of which show up once; 2% to 3% is in the top ten. This TCR was recovered from a woman older than 75 with COVID-19, enrolled during active disease. Sequenced sample: peripheral blood. V is TRBV28 and J is TRBJ1-3, with D perhaps matching TRBD1 (6 bases). CDR3 in DNA: TGTGCCAGCAGTTCGGGGGGCAGATTGAGCTCTGGAAACACCATATATTTT. This encodes CASSSGGRLSSGNTIYF.